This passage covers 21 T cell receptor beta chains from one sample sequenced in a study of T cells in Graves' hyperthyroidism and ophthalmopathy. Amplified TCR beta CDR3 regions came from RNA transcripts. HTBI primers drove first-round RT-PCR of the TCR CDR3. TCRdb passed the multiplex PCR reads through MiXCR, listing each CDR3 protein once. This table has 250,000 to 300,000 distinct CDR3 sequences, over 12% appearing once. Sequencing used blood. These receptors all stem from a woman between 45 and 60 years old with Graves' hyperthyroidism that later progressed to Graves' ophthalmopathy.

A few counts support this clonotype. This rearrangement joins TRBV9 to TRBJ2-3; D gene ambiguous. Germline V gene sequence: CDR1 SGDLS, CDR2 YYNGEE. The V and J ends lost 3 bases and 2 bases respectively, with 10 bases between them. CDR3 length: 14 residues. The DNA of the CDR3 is TGTGCCAGCAGCGAGACCAGAACCACAGATACGCAGTATTTT. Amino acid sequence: CASSETRTTDTQYF.

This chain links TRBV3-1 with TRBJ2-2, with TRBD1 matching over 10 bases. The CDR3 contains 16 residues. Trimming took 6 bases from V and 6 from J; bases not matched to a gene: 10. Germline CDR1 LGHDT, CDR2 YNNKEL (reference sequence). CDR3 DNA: TGTGCCAGCAGAGATCATGGGACAGGGGACGCCGGGGAGCTGTTTTTT. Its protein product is CASRDHGTGDAGELFF. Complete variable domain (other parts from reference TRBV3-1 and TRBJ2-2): DTAVSQTPKYLVTQMGNDKSIKCEQNLGHDTMYWYKQDSKKFLKIMFSYNNKELIINETVPNRFSPKSPDKAHLNLHINSLELGDSAVYFCASRDHGTGDAGELFFGEGSRLTVL.

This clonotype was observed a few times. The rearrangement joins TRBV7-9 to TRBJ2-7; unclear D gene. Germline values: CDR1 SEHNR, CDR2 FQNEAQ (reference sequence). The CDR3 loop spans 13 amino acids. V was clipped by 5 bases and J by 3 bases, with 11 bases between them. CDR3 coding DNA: TGTGCCAGCAGCGTTGGGTTTTACTACGAGCAGTACTTC. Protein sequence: CASSVGFYYEQYF.

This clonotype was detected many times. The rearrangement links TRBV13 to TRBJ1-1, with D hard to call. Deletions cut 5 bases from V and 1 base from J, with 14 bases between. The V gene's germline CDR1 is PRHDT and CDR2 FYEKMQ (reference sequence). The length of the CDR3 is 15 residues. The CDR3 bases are TGTGCCAGCAGCCCCGGGCCAAAAGGGAACACTGAAGCTTTCTTT. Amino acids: CASSPGPKGNTEAFF.

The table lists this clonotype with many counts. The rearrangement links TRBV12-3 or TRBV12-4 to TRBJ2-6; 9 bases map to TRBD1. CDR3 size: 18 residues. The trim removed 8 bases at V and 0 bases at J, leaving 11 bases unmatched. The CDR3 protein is CASGSPDRGGSGANVLTF. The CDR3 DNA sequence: TGTGCCAGCGGCTCTCCGGACAGGGGAGGCTCTGGGGCCAACGTCCTGACTTTC.

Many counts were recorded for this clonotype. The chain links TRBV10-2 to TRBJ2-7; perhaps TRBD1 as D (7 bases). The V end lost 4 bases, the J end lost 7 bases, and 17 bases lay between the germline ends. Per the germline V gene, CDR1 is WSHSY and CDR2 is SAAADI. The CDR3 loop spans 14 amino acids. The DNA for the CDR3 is TGCGCCAGCAGTGGTGGCACGGCAGGGGGGGAGCAGTACTTC. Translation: CASSGGTAGGEQYF.

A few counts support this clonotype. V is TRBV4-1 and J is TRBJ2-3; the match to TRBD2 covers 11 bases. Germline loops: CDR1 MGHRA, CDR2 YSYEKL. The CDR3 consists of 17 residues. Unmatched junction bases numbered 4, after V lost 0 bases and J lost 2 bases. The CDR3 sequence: CASSQDRLAGTTDTQYF. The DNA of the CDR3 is TGCGCCAGCAGCCAAGATCGACTAGCGGGAACCACAGATACGCAGTATTTT.

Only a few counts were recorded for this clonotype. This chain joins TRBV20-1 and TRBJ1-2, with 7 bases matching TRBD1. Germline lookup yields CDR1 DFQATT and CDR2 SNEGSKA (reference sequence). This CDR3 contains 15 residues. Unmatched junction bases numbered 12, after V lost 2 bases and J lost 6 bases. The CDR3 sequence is CSARTADRVYDGYTF. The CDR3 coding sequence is TGCAGTGCTAGAACCGCCGACAGGGTCTACGATGGCTACACCTTC.

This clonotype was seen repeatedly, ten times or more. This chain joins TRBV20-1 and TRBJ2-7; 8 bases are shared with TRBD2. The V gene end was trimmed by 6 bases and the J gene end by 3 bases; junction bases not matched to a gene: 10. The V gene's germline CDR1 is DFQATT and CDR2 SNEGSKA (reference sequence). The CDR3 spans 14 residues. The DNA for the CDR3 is TGCAGTGCCCGATCCGGGACTAGTCTCTACGAGCAGTACTTC. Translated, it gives CSARSGTSLYEQYF.

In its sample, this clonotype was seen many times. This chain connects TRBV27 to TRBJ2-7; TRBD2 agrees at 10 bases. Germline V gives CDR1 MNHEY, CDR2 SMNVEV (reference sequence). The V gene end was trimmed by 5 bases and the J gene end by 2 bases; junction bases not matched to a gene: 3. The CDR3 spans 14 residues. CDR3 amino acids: CASSLLAGAYEQYF. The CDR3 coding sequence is TGTGCCAGCAGTCTGCTAGCGGGGGCCTACGAGCAGTACTTC.

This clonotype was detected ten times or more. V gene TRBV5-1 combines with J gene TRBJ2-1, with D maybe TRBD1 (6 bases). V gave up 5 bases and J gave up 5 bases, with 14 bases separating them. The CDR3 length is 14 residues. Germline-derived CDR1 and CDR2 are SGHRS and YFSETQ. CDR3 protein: CASRGATTDNEQFF. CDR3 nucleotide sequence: TGCGCCAGCAGGGGGGCGACTACTGACAATGAGCAGTTCTTC.

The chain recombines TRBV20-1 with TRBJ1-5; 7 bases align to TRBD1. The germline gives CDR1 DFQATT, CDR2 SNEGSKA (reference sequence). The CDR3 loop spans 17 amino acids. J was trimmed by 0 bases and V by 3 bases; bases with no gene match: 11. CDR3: CSARPGQRIYSNQPQHF. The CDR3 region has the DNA TGCAGTGCTAGGCCGGGACAGCGTATCTATAGCAATCAGCCCCAGCATTTT.

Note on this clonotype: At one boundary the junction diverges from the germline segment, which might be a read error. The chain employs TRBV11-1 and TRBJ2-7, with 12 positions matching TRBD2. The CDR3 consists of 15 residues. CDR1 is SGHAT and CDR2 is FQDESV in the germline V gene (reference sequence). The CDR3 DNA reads TGTGCCAGCAGCGTAGCTGCTAGCGGGAGGGCCGAGCAGTACTTC. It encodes CASSVAASGRAEQYF. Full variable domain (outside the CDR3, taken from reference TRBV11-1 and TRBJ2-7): EAEVAQSPRYKITEKSQAVAFWCDPISGHATLYWYRQILGQGPELLVQFQDESVVDDSQLPKDRFSAERLKGVDSTLKIQPAELGDSAMYLCASSVAASGRAEQYFGPGTRLTVT.

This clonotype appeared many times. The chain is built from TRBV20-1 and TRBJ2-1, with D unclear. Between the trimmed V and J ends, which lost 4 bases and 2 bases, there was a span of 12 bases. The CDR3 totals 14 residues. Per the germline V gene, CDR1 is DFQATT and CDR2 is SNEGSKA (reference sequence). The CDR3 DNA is TGCAGTGCTATCGCCATGAACACCTACAATGAGCAGTTCTTC. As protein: CSAIAMNTYNEQFF.

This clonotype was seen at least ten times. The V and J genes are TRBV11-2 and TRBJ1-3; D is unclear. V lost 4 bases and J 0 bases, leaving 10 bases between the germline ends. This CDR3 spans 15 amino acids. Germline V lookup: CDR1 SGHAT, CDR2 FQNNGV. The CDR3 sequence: CASSWLGSSGNTIYF. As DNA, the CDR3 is TGTGCCAGCAGCTGGTTGGGTAGCTCTGGAAACACCATATATTTT. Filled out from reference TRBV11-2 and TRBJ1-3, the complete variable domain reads EAGVAQSPRYKIIEKRQSVAFWCNPISGHATLYWYQQILGQGPKLLIQFQNNGVVDDSQLPKDRFSAERLKGVDSTLKIQPAKLEDSAVYLCASSWLGSSGNTIYFGEGSWLTVV.

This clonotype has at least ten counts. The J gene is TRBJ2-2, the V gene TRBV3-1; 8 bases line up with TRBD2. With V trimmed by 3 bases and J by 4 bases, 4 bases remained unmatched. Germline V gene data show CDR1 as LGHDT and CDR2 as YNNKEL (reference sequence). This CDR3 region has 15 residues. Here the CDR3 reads CASSHREGGTGELFF. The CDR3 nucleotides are TGTGCCAGCAGCCACCGGGAGGGAGGCACCGGGGAGCTGTTTTTT.

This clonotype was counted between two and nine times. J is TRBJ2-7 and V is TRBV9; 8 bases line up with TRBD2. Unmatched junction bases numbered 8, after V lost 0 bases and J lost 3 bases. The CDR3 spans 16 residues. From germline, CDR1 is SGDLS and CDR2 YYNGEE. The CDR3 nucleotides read TGTGCCAGCAGCGTAGTGCCAGCGGGAGAACTCTACGAGCAGTACTTC. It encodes CASSVVPAGELYEQYF.

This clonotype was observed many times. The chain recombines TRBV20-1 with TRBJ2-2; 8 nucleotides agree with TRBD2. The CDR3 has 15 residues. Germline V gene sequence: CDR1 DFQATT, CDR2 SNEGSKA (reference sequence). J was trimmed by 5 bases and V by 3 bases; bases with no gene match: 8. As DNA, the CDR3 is TGCAGTGCTAGGCCAGCGGGAGAAAATACCGGGGAGCTGTTTTTT. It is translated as CSARPAGENTGELFF.

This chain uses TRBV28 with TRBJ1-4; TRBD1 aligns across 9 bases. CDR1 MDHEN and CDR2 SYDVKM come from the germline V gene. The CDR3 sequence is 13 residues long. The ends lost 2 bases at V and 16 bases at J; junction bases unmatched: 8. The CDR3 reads CASSLGPRDRAFF. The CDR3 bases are TGTGCCAGCAGTTTAGGCCCAAGGGACAGGGCGTTTTTT.

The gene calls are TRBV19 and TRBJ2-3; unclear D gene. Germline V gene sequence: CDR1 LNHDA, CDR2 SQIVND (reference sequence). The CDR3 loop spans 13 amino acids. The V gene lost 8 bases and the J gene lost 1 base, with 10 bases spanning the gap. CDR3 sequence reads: CASGDSGTDTQYF. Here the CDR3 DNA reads TGTGCCAGTGGGGATTCCGGCACAGATACGCAGTATTTT.

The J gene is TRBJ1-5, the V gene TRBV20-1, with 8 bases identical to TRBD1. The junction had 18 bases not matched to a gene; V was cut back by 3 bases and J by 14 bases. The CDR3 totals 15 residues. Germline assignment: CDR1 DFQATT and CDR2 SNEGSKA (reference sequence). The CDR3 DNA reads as TGCAGTGCTAGTGAGGTGGCAGGGGGCCCGATCGTTAAGCATTTT. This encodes CSASEVAGGPIVKHF.